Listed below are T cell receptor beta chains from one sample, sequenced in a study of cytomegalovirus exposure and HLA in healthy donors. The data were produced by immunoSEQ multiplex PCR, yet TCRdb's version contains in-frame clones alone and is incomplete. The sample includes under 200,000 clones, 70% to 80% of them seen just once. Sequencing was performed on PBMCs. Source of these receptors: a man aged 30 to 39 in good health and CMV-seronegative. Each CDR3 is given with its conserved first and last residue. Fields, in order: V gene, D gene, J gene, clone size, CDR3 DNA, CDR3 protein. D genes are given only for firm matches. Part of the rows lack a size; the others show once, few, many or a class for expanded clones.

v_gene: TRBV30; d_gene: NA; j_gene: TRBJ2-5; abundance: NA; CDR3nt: TGTGCCTGGAGTAAAGGAGGGACCCAGTACTTC; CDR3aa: CAWSKGGTQYF
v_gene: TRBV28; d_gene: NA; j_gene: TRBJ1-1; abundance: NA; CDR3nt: TGTGCCAGCAGTGGCGACGGAGGGACTGAAGCTTTCTTT; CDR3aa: CASSGDGGTEAFF
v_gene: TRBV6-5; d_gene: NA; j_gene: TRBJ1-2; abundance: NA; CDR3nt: TGTGCCAGCGGGCCGGGACAAGGGGGAGGCTACACCTTC; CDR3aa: CASGPGQGGGYTF
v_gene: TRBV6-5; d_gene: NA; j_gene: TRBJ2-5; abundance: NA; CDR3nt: TGTGCCAGCAGTTACACAGGGTTAGAGACCCAGTACTTC; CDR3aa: CASSYTGLETQYF
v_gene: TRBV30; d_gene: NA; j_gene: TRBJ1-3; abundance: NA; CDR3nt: TGTGCCTGGAGTGTACGGGCTAGCAGCGGAAACACCATATATTTT; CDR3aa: CAWSVRASSGNTIYF
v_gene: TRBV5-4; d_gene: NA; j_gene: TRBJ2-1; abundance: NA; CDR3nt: TGTGCCAGCAGCCCAAGATGGCAGGGGAAACTCAATGAGCAGTTCTTC; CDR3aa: CASSPRWQGKLNEQFF
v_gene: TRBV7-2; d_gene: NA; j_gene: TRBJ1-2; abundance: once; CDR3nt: TGTGCCAGCAGCTTATCCGACAGGAACTATGGCTACACCTTC; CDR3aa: CASSLSDRNYGYTF
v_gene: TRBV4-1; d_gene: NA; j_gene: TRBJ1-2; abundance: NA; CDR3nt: TGCGCCAGCAGCCATCGGAGGGATCAACCCTATGGCTACACCTTC; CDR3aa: CASSHRRDQPYGYTF
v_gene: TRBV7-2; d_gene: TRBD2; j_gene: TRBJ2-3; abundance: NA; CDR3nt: TGTGCCAGCAGGCCGGGGGGAACAGATACGCAGTATTTT; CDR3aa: CASRPGGTDTQYF
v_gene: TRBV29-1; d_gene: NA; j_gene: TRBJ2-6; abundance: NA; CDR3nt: TGCAGCGTTGAAATTGTTGGGGGGACTGGGGCCAACGTCCTGACTTTC; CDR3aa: CSVEIVGGTGANVLTF
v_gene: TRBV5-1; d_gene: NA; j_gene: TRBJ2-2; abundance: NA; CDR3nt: TGCGCCAGCAGCTTGTCCATTTCGAACACCGGGGAGCTGTTTTTT; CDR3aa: CASSLSISNTGELFF
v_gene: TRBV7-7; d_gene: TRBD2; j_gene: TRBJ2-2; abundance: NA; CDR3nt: TGTGCTAGCAGCTTATTCCTCGGGAGGGACTCTCTAATGGCCGGGGAGCTGTTTTTT; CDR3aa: CASSLFLGRDSLMAGELFF
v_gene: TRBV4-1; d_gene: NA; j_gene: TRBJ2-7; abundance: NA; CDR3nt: TGCGCCAGCAGCCAAGCAGGGGACTACGAGCAGTACTTC; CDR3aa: CASSQAGDYEQYF
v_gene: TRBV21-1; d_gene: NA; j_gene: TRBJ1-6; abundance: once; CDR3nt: TGTGCCAGCAGCGCTCCAGGTGGGCGTGATAATTCACCCCTCCACTTT; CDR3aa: CASSAPGGRDNSPLHF
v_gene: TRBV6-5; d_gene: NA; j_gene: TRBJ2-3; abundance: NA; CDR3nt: TGTGCCAGCACCTTTGCAGATACGCAGTATTTT; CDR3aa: CASTFADTQYF
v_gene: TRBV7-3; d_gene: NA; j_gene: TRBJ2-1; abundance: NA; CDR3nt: TGTGCCAGCAGCCCCACCCAACACGGGTACAATGAGCAGTTCTTC; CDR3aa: CASSPTQHGYNEQFF
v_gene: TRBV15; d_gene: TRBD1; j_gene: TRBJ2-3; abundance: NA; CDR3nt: TGTGCCACGACGGGACAGCGAAACGGTGATACGCAGTATTTT; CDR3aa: CATTGQRNGDTQYF
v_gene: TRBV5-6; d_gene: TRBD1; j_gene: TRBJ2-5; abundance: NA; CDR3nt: TGTGCCAGCAGCCCCGGGGACAGACAAGAGACCCAGTACTTC; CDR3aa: CASSPGDRQETQYF
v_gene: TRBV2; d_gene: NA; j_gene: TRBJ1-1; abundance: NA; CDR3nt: TGTGCCAGCAGGCTGGGGCCCGCAGGCTACACTGAAGCTTTCTTT; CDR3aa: CASRLGPAGYTEAFF
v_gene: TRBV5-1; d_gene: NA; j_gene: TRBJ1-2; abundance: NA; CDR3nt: TGCGCCAGCAGCCTACGCGAGTCAGGTGGCTACACCTTC; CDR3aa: CASSLRESGGYTF
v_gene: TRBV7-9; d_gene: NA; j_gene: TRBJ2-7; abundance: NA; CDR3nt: TGTGCCAGCAACCGGGACAACTCCTACGAGCAGTACTTC; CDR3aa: CASNRDNSYEQYF
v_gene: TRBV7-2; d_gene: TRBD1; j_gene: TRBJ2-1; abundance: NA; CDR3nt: TGTGCCAGCAGCTTAACTACCGGGACAGGGTACAATGAGCAGTTCTTC; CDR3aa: CASSLTTGTGYNEQFF
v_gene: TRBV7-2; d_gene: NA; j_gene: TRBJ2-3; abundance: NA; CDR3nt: TGTGCCAGCAGCTTAGGGCAGAACCCCACAGATACGCAGTATTTT; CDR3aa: CASSLGQNPTDTQYF
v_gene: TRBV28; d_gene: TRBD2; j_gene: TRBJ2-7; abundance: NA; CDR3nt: TGTGCCAGCAGTTCCCCAGCGGGAGGCAGCTCCTACGAGCAGTACTTC; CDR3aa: CASSSPAGGSSYEQYF
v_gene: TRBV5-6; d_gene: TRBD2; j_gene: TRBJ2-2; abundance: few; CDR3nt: TGTGCCAGCAGCTTGGGACTAGCGGGAATAGACGGGGAGCTGTTTTTT; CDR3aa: CASSLGLAGIDGELFF
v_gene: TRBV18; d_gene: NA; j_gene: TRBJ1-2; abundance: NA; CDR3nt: TGTGCCAGCTCACCCCCGGAGGGAGTCAGGTCTGGCTACACCTTC; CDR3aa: CASSPPEGVRSGYTF
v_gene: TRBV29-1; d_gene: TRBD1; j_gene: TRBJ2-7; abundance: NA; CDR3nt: TGCAGCGTTGAAGATACAGGGGAAGGCTACGAGCAGTACTTC; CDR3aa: CSVEDTGEGYEQYF
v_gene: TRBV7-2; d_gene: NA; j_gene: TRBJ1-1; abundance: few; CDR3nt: TGTGCCAGCAGCTTCGGTCGCGGCACTGAAGCTTTCTTT; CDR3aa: CASSFGRGTEAFF
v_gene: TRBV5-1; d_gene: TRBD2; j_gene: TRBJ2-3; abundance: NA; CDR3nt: TGCGCCAGCAGCCCCCCGGGACGGGAGGGTGGAGATACGCAGTATTTT; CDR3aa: CASSPPGREGGDTQYF
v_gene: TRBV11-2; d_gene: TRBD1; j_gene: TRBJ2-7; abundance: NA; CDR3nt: TGTGCCAGCAGCTTAGAATTAGGACAGGGAGTCTACGAGCAGTACTTC; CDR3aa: CASSLELGQGVYEQYF
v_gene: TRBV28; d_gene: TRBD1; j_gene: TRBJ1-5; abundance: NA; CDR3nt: TGTGCCAGCAGCCGTAAAACAGGGGACGTAGGCAATCAGCCCCAGCATTTT; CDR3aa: CASSRKTGDVGNQPQHF
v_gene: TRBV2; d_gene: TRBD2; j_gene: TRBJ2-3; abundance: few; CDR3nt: TGTGCCAGCAGGGACGGACTAGCGTCAGATACGCAGTATTTT; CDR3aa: CASRDGLASDTQYF
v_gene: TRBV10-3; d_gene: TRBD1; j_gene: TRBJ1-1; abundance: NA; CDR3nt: TGTGCCATCAGTGACGGACAGGGCTGGGGAGCTTTCTTT; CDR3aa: CAISDGQGWGAFF
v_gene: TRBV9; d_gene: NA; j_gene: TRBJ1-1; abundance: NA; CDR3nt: TGTGCCAGCAGCGTAGCTAGCACTAAAGCTTTCTTT; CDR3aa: CASSVASTKAFF